Below, one T cell receptor (beta chain) is given with its context. Its antigen remains undetermined. No much larger clone is present one base from it, and per-base qualities are unavailable. Sequences MDHEN (CDR1) and SYDVKM (CDR2) are obtained from the germline V gene. Trimming removed 5 bases from V and 4 bases from J; the gene matches leave 6 bases unexplained. Counted from cysteine to phenylalanine, this CDR3 has 15 amino acids. Only the CDR3 DNA is retained, 45 bases long and in frame from the first base. The record originates from a study of blood T cell repertoires in COVID-19 (dated by TCRdb to between 2020 and 2021). About the study as a whole: Samples covering the acute and convalescent phases of COVID-19 were provided by collaborators in the United States, Italy and Spain. The repertoires were released in a freely available public database meant as a resource for research on the immune response to SARS-CoV-2. The samples were drawn from two sources: the first 160 participants of the ongoing ImmuneRACE study, and 1,200 or so subjects contributed by 6 global collaborators. The sample metadata nearly always contained a de-identified subject ID, COVID-19 status, age in years and sex. The material from the prospective study consisted of cDNA or gDNA derived from T cells, B-cell-depleted T cells, or PBMCs. Where available, HLA class I and class II types were obtained from metadata supplied by the sample provider rather than from assay-based typing. Subjects who had been exposed to COVID-19, were actively infected with it, or had recovered from it provided the deeply sampled blood TCRbeta repertoires that made up the dataset. What the study reported, not specific to this receptor: The amount of clinical and demographic metadata varied by source and participant and was provided uncurated.

TCRbeta CDR3 regions were amplified from genomic DNA using the immunoSEQ Assay, a bias-controlled multiplex PCR. The authors processed their data as follows. The number of nucleated cells in each sample was estimated from the amplification of reference gene primers within the assay. To quantify the absolute abundance of each unique TCRbeta CDR3 rearrangement, sequence reads were collapsed and filtered. For each sample, productive Simpson clonality was calculated as the square root of Simpson's diversity index across productive rearrangements. This is the immuneACCESS table as TCRdb keeps it, with only in-frame sequences that have V and J called. A part of the clones is gone; compared with another copy, unresolved V genes explain less than half, and the rest is unexplained. From that table come the V and J calls and clone size; the DNA was used to work out D and trimming. In all, the sample holds hundreds of thousands of clones, and 85% to 90% of those were seen once. The top ten clones comprise roughly 0.87% of the sample.

In Seattle, one collaborating source enrolled patients while the infection was active and tracked those patients longitudinally over the course of disease. The collaborating institutions used their own protocols to collect whole blood in K2EDTA tubes. For TCRbeta analysis, collaborator samples were shipped as frozen whole blood, as isolated PBMCs, or as DNA extracted from either sample type. The sequence joins TRBV28 to TRBJ2-1; 9 bases in between match TRBD2. The sample comprised peripheral blood. The sequence was obtained from a man aged 18 to 35 with COVID-19, enrolled during active disease. The DNA sequence is as follows: TGTGCCAGCAGTCTTAGCGGGGGAGGATACAATGAGCAGTTCTTC. The resulting protein is CASSLSGGGYNEQFF. When the CDR3 is completed using the reference TRBV28 and TRBJ2-1 genes on either side, the full variable domain is DVKVTQSSRYLVKRTGEKVFLECVQDMDHENMFWYRQDPGLGLRLIYFSYDVKMKEKGDIPEGYSVSREKKERFSLILESASTNQTSMYLCASSLSGGGYNEQFFGPGTRLTVL.